The 10 T cell receptor beta chains reported below all come from one sample, sequenced in a study of T cell changes during pregnancy in multiple sclerosis. Using immunoSEQ multiplex PCR, the repertoire was profiled, and TCRdb retains in-frame clones only, with some absent. In the table there are approximately 90,000 clones, approximately 94% of which are singletons. Sequences were derived from peripheral blood, sampled in the third trimester of pregnancy. The receptors originated from a female donor with multiple sclerosis, enrolled in a pregnancy study.

The chain is built from TRBV5-5 and TRBJ2-7; 7 bases line up with TRBD2. In germline, CDR1 is SGHKS, CDR2 YYEKEE (reference sequence). V was clipped by 4 bases and J by 2 bases; unmatched bases: 12. The CDR3 length is 16 residues. The CDR3: CASSPGWAGEAYEQYF. Here the CDR3 DNA reads TGTGCCAGCAGCCCGGGGTGGGCGGGGGAGGCCTACGAGCAGTACTTC.

This clone was seen only once. The chain employs TRBV27 and TRBJ2-7; a possible D gene is TRBD1 (5 bases). The CDR3 sequence is 14 residues long. The germline V gene has CDR1 MNHEY and CDR2 SMNVEV (reference sequence). The V and J ends lost 4 bases and 3 bases respectively, with 13 bases between them. The CDR3 DNA is TGTGCCAGCAGTTCCGGTTCAGGGCACTACGAGCAGTACTTC. It encodes CASSSGSGHYEQYF.

This chain uses TRBV5-1 with TRBJ1-4; TRBD1 matches at 7 bases. The CDR3 spans 15 residues. Per germline, CDR1 SGHRS and CDR2 YFSETQ. V lost 2 bases to trimming and J lost 3 bases; unmatched junction nucleotides: 4. The CDR3 sequence is CASSFIQGSNEKLFF. CDR3 DNA sequence: TGCGCCAGCAGCTTTATACAGGGGTCTAATGAAAAACTGTTTTTT.

The chain joins TRBV28 to TRBJ1-2, with D tentatively TRBD1 (5 bases). This CDR3 comprises 14 residues. V lost 2 bases, J lost 8 bases, and 15 bases lay in between. Per the germline V gene, CDR1 is MDHEN and CDR2 is SYDVKM. CDR3 region: CASSLGKGLGGYTF. CDR3 DNA sequence: TGTGCCAGCAGTTTAGGGAAGGGGCTCGGAGGCTACACCTTC.

This chain uses TRBV7-3 with TRBJ2-3, with TRBD1 matching 7 bases. The J segment lost 3 bases and the V segment lost 3 bases, leaving 6 bases of the junction unmatched. This CDR3 has 15 amino acids. CDR1 SGHTA and CDR2 FQGTGA come from the germline V gene. CDR3: CASSLGPTGTDTQYF. As DNA, the CDR3 is TGTGCCAGCAGCTTGGGGCCGACAGGGACAGATACGCAGTATTTT.

The chain employs TRBV6-1 and TRBJ1-4; D uncertain. CDR1 MNHNS and CDR2 SASEGT come from the germline V gene. The CDR3 loop spans 15 amino acids. Between the trimmed V and J ends, which lost 2 bases and 7 bases, there was a span of 14 bases. CDR3 residues: CASSEIGSPFEKLFF. The CDR3 coding sequence is TGTGCCAGCAGTGAAATTGGCTCGCCCTTTGAAAAACTGTTTTTT.

CDR3 in DNA: TGCGCCAGCAGCCAAGAGGGGGACTCGGTCACCTACGAGCAGTACTTC. Residues: CASSQEGDSVTYEQYF. The chain carries TRBV4-3 and TRBJ2-7; possible D gene TRBD2, 6 bases. Germline CDR1 is LGHNA and CDR2 is YSLEER. The CDR3 extends over 16 amino acids. V lost 0 bases and J lost 2, with 14 bases in between.

The chain combines TRBV30 with TRBJ1-2; TRBD1 aligns across 8 bases. The CDR3 runs 14 residues. Trimming at V came to 5 bases and at J to 0 bases, leaving 5 bases not matched to a gene. Looked up from germline, CDR1 is GTSNPN and CDR2 is SVGIG (reference sequence). The CDR3 here is CAWARGRANYGYTF. The CDR3 DNA sequence: TGTGCCTGGGCCAGGGGGCGGGCTAACTATGGCTACACCTTC.

This rearrangement joins TRBV7-3 to TRBJ1-1; D is unclear. The CDR3 sequence is 13 residues long. Germline lookup yields CDR1 SGHTA and CDR2 FQGTGA. V lost 1 base to trimming and J lost 1 base, with 4 bases between them. The CDR3 sequence is CASSLSGNTEAFF. DNA of the CDR3: TGTGCCAGCAGCTTAAGCGGGAACACTGAAGCTTTCTTT. The variable domain in full, completed from reference TRBV7-3 and TRBJ1-1, reads GAGVSQTPSNKVTEKGKYVELRCDPISGHTALYWYRQSLGQGPEFLIYFQGTGAADDSGLPNDRFFAVRPEGSVSTLKIQRTERGDSAVYLCASSLSGNTEAFFGQGTRLTVV.

The chain has TRBV4-1 and TRBJ2-5; D may be TRBD2 (7 bases). The V end was cut by 2 bases, the J end by 4 bases, with 14 bases between. Germline CDR1 reads MGHRA; CDR2 reads YSYEKL. CDR3 length: 15 residues. The CDR3 is CASSQTTGRGETQYF. The CDR3 DNA follows: TGCGCCAGCAGCCAAACCACAGGGAGGGGAGAGACCCAGTACTTC.